This TCR beta chain was sequenced during a study of T cells after yellow fever vaccination. Each CDR3 protein gets one entry after TCRdb re-called the 5' RACE reads with MiXCR. The sample gives fewer than 350,000 distinct CDR3 sequences, roughly 4% of which show up once; 20% to 25% is in the top ten. Trimming shortened V by 3 bases and J by 0 bases, and 13 bases separated the two germline ends. CDR1 and CDR2 (germline): DFQATT, SNEGSKA (reference sequence). This CDR3 comprises 15 residues. The clonotype was recovered from a man aged 18-30 years who received the YFV17D yellow fever vaccine. Sequenced here: PBMCs, sampled on the day of the yellow fever booster vaccination. The chain carries TRBV20-1 and TRBJ2-3; D unclear. The CDR3 region has the DNA TGCAGTGCTAGCCCTACTTTTGGAAGCACAGATACGCAGTATTTT. It yields the protein CSASPTFGSTDTQYF.